Below, one TCR beta chain is given with its context. Many counts were recorded for this clonotype. No antigen is known for it. Nothing much larger sits one base from this clone, and base qualities are not available. Cells that were CD4+CD25+CD127-/low were isolated as Tregs. In a larger cohort of 20 to 25 breast cancer patients, a single TRBV12-4/TRBJ1-2 rearrangement was sequenced in tumor Tregs and in blood Treg, naive and memory CD4+ cells. Tumor tissue and lymph nodes from ipsilateral axillary dissection were perfused with PBS, minced and digested with collagenase I and hyaluronidase. Sorted cell populations were confirmed by FACS to exceed 90% purity. The receptor library was made with multiplex PCR. The run used an Ion Torrent PGM. Adaptor-ligated barcode primers were used to amplify TRBV12-4/TRBJ1-2 clonotypes in the approximately 25-patient analysis. TRBV12-4/TRBJ1-2 amplicons from the approximately 23-patient cohort were sequenced on the Ion Personal Genome Machine system. Processing in the source paper ran as follows. Sequencing data were pooled across the five patients for each of nine subset-tissue groups and compared by unsupervised clustering of TCR gene usage. The Morisita-Horn index, with shared sequences weighted by their contribution to each repertoire, was used to calculate repertoire similarity. TCRdb passed the public sequencing reads through fastp at Q25 and MiXCR, retaining productive beta sequences. Here each entry gathers all rows of one CDR3 protein and keeps the most common genes and DNA. TCRdb's processing, not the authors', yielded these V and J calls. Present in this sample are about 2,200 distinct CDR3 sequences, roughly 0.98% of which were seen just once. The biggest ten clones account for around 16% of the sample.

V is shortened by 6 bases, J by 14 bases, and the region joining them spans 13 bases. Counted from cysteine to phenylalanine, this CDR3 has 10 amino acids. CDR3 DNA is the only sequence kept; it has 30 bases, read in frame from the first base. This sample is drawn from a study (dated by TCRdb to between 2014 and 2016). Context from the whole study: The study examined whether tumor-infiltrating Tregs in breast cancer are drawn from blood Tregs or arise in situ by conversion from other CD4+ T cell subsets. Study-wide conclusions, independent of this receptor: Across roughly 25 patients, about 14% of tumor Treg TRBV12-4/TRBJ1-2 sequences were found to be shared with naive CD4+ cells, compared with under 2.2% shared with blood Tregs or memory cells. Rather than covering whole repertoires, validation in the larger cohort was restricted to a single TCR beta V-J rearrangement. Tumor memory CD4+ T cell TCR gene usage clustered with blood and lymph node memory CD4+ cells and lymph node naive CD4+ cells. The greatest overlap of tumor-infiltrating Treg TCR alpha and beta sequences was with tumor naive CD4+ T cells, followed next by blood naive CD4+ T cells.

Sample: tumor-infiltrating Tregs sorted from the breast tumor. This sequence was found in a female donor with breast cancer. The chain is encoded by TRBV12-3 or TRBV12-4 joined to TRBJ1-2, with the D gene not confidently named. The nucleotide sequence is given as TGTGCCAGCAGCTTCCCGGGCCTTACCTTC. This encodes CASSFPGLTF.